The rows below give T cell receptor beta chains drawn from one sample of a study of beta chain features in type 1 diabetes. Only in-frame clones appear in the TCRdb table, and some are missing; sequencing was by immunoSEQ multiplex PCR. The sample records nearly 350,000 clones, roughly 8% being singletons. The sample consisted of central memory CD4+ T cells from blood. These receptors were collected from a woman younger than 35 in good health. Both conserved end residues are part of each CDR3. D genes are given only for firm matches. Size is stated for part of the rows, as once, few or many counts, or as a class when the clone is expanded.

clone_size: .
cdr3_length: 16
v_call: TRBV18
j_call: TRBJ2-1
d_call: TRBD2
cdr3_aa: CASSPYAGGLYNEQFF
cdr3_nt: TGTGCCAGCTCACCATACGCGGGAGGCTTATACAATGAGCAGTTCTTC

clone_size: .
cdr3_length: 11
v_call: TRBV29-1
j_call: TRBJ2-5
d_call: TRBD1
cdr3_aa: CSVEGQGSQYF
cdr3_nt: TGCAGCGTTGAAGGACAGGGGAGCCAGTACTTC

clone_size: .
cdr3_length: 17
v_call: TRBV2
j_call: TRBJ2-5
d_call: TRBD2
cdr3_aa: CASSGSAGLAVQETQYF
cdr3_nt: TGTGCCAGCAGTGGAAGTGCAGGGCTAGCGGTTCAAGAGACCCAGTACTTC

clone_size: .
cdr3_length: 13
v_call: TRBV11-2
j_call: TRBJ1-2
d_call: .
cdr3_aa: CASSPGQSYGYTF
cdr3_nt: TGTGCCAGCAGCCCAGGACAGAGCTATGGCTACACCTTC

clone_size: .
cdr3_length: 13
v_call: TRBV7-8
j_call: TRBJ2-1
d_call: TRBD1
cdr3_aa: CASRVTGGNEQFF
cdr3_nt: TGTGCCAGCAGAGTGACAGGGGGCAATGAGCAGTTCTTC

clone_size: few
cdr3_length: 17
v_call: TRBV7-2
j_call: TRBJ2-3
d_call: TRBD2
cdr3_aa: CASSTRLAGDRTDTQYF
cdr3_nt: TGTGCCAGCAGCACTAGACTAGCGGGAGACCGCACAGATACGCAGTATTTT

clone_size: .
cdr3_length: 14
v_call: TRBV4-1
j_call: TRBJ2-5
d_call: .
cdr3_aa: CASSLNEGIETQYF
cdr3_nt: TGCGCCAGCAGCCTCAACGAGGGAATAGAGACCCAGTACTTC

clone_size: few
cdr3_length: 12
v_call: TRBV5-6
j_call: TRBJ2-7
d_call: .
cdr3_aa: CASSFKTYEQYF
cdr3_nt: TGTGCCAGCAGCTTTAAGACCTACGAGCAGTACTTC

clone_size: few
cdr3_length: 14
v_call: TRBV4-2
j_call: TRBJ2-1
d_call: .
cdr3_aa: CASSQRSSYNEQFF
cdr3_nt: TGTGCCAGCAGCCAACGGAGCTCCTACAATGAGCAGTTCTTC

clone_size: many
cdr3_length: 15
v_call: TRBV5-1
j_call: TRBJ2-7
d_call: TRBD1
cdr3_aa: CASSLQGMSFYEQYF
cdr3_nt: TGCGCCAGCAGCTTACAGGGGATGAGTTTCTACGAGCAGTACTTC

clone_size: few
cdr3_length: 15
v_call: TRBV18
j_call: TRBJ2-7
d_call: TRBD2
cdr3_aa: CASSPAAGVDYEQYF
cdr3_nt: TGTGCCAGCTCACCTGCAGCGGGAGTGGACTACGAGCAGTACTTC

clone_size: .
cdr3_length: 12
v_call: TRBV19
j_call: TRBJ1-2
d_call: .
cdr3_aa: CASCPRAGGYTF
cdr3_nt: TGTGCCAGTTGTCCACGGGCAGGTGGCTACACCTTC

clone_size: few
cdr3_length: 16
v_call: TRBV28
j_call: TRBJ2-4
d_call: .
cdr3_aa: CASSLFGGGTPNIQYF
cdr3_nt: TGTGCCAGCAGTTTATTCGGTGGAGGGACCCCAAACATTCAGTACTTC

clone_size: many
cdr3_length: 14
v_call: TRBV10-3
j_call: TRBJ2-5
d_call: .
cdr3_aa: CAITAGPWQETQYF
cdr3_nt: TGTGCCATCACCGCGGGACCATGGCAAGAGACCCAGTACTTC

clone_size: .
cdr3_length: 14
v_call: TRBV29-1
j_call: TRBJ2-3
d_call: .
cdr3_aa: CSVVQRRYTDTQYF
cdr3_nt: TGCAGCGTTGTGCAGCGCAGATACACAGATACGCAGTATTTT

clone_size: few
cdr3_length: 15
v_call: TRBV4-2
j_call: TRBJ2-3
d_call: .
cdr3_aa: CASSPHAASTDTQYF
cdr3_nt: TGTGCCAGCAGCCCCCATGCGGCGAGCACAGATACGCAGTATTTT

clone_size: few
cdr3_length: 15
v_call: TRBV7-2
j_call: TRBJ1-2
d_call: TRBD1
cdr3_aa: CASSFGRQGANGYTF
cdr3_nt: TGTGCCAGCAGCTTCGGACGACAGGGGGCGAATGGCTACACCTTC

clone_size: few
cdr3_length: 13
v_call: TRBV14
j_call: TRBJ2-5
d_call: .
cdr3_aa: CASSQTGSETQYF
cdr3_nt: TGTGCCAGCAGCCAAACAGGGTCAGAGACCCAGTACTTC

clone_size: .
cdr3_length: 14
v_call: TRBV28
j_call: TRBJ2-7
d_call: TRBD1
cdr3_aa: CASGPTGGQYEQYF
cdr3_nt: TGTGCCAGCGGTCCGACAGGGGGCCAATACGAGCAGTACTTC

clone_size: .
cdr3_length: 15
v_call: TRBV6-5
j_call: TRBJ2-6
d_call: .
cdr3_aa: CASSYGGSGANVLTF
cdr3_nt: TGTGCCAGCAGTTACGGAGGCTCTGGGGCCAACGTCCTGACTTTC

clone_size: many
cdr3_length: 16
v_call: TRBV11-3
j_call: TRBJ2-1
d_call: .
cdr3_aa: CASSLGTRRTYNEQFF
cdr3_nt: TGTGCCAGCAGCTTAGGGACTCGCCGGACCTACAATGAGCAGTTCTTC

clone_size: few
cdr3_length: 12
v_call: TRBV28
j_call: TRBJ2-2
d_call: .
cdr3_aa: CASSFETGELFF
cdr3_nt: TGTGCCAGCAGTTTCGAAACCGGGGAGCTGTTTTTT

clone_size: many
cdr3_length: 14
v_call: TRBV4-3
j_call: TRBJ2-7
d_call: .
cdr3_aa: CASSQVLARYEQYF
cdr3_nt: TGCGCCAGCAGCCAAGTCCTAGCGAGGTACGAGCAGTACTTC

clone_size: few
cdr3_length: 14
v_call: TRBV5-1
j_call: TRBJ2-7
d_call: TRBD1
cdr3_aa: CASSLEQGANEQYF
cdr3_nt: TGCGCCAGCAGCTTGGAGCAGGGGGCCAACGAGCAGTACTTC

clone_size: .
cdr3_length: 15
v_call: TRBV18
j_call: TRBJ2-2
d_call: .
cdr3_aa: CASSPQGDFTGELFF
cdr3_nt: TGTGCCAGCTCACCACAGGGGGACTTCACCGGGGAGCTGTTTTTT

clone_size: .
cdr3_length: 12
v_call: TRBV2
j_call: TRBJ1-1
d_call: .
cdr3_aa: CASSEAGDEAFF
cdr3_nt: TGTGCCAGCAGTGAAGCGGGAGACGAAGCTTTCTTT

clone_size: .
cdr3_length: 15
v_call: TRBV2
j_call: TRBJ2-3
d_call: .
cdr3_aa: CASAAAGRGVDTQYF
cdr3_nt: TGTGCCAGCGCGGCCGCGGGGAGAGGGGTAGATACGCAGTATTTT

clone_size: .
cdr3_length: 12
v_call: TRBV7-9
j_call: TRBJ2-1
d_call: TRBD1
cdr3_aa: CANQGQGNEQFF
cdr3_nt: TGTGCCAACCAGGGACAGGGGAATGAGCAGTTCTTC

clone_size: .
cdr3_length: 19
v_call: TRBV28
j_call: TRBJ2-1
d_call: TRBD2
cdr3_aa: CASSLWSSSGSPHGNEQFF
cdr3_nt: TGTGCCAGCAGTTTATGGTCGTCTAGCGGGAGTCCGCATGGTAATGAGCAGTTCTTC

clone_size: few
cdr3_length: 16
v_call: TRBV10-3
j_call: TRBJ2-6
d_call: .
cdr3_aa: CAISESQRTGANVLTF
cdr3_nt: TGTGCCATCAGTGAGTCACAGAGAACTGGGGCCAACGTCCTGACTTTC

clone_size: .
cdr3_length: 16
v_call: TRBV7-9
j_call: TRBJ1-3
d_call: .
cdr3_aa: CASSLRDLSSGNTIYF
cdr3_nt: TGTGCCAGCAGCTTAAGGGACCTGAGCTCTGGAAACACCATATATTTT

clone_size: .
cdr3_length: 13
v_call: TRBV5-1
j_call: TRBJ1-1
d_call: .
cdr3_aa: CASSFVSNTEAFF
cdr3_nt: TGCGCCAGCAGCTTCGTCAGTAACACTGAAGCTTTCTTT

clone_size: .
cdr3_length: 14
v_call: TRBV7-2
j_call: TRBJ1-1
d_call: .
cdr3_aa: CASSFPARRTEAFF
cdr3_nt: TGTGCCAGCAGCTTCCCTGCTCGGAGGACAGAAGCTTTCTTT

clone_size: .
cdr3_length: 15
v_call: TRBV28
j_call: TRBJ2-1
d_call: TRBD1
cdr3_aa: CASSLSGQGMDEQFF
cdr3_nt: TGTGCCAGCAGCCTTTCGGGACAGGGGATGGATGAGCAGTTCTTC

clone_size: .
cdr3_length: 14
v_call: TRBV7-9
j_call: TRBJ2-7
d_call: .
cdr3_aa: CASSLEGHFDEQYF
cdr3_nt: TGTGCCAGCAGCTTAGAGGGGCATTTTGACGAGCAGTACTTC

clone_size: few
cdr3_length: 15
v_call: TRBV7-2
j_call: TRBJ2-1
d_call: .
cdr3_aa: CASSLVTGSRNEQFF
cdr3_nt: TGTGCCAGCAGCTTAGTGACGGGTTCAAGGAATGAGCAGTTCTTC

clone_size: .
cdr3_length: 17
v_call: TRBV11-2
j_call: TRBJ2-1
d_call: .
cdr3_aa: CASSLLTGGGSYNEQFF
cdr3_nt: TGTGCCAGCAGCTTACTCACGGGTGGCGGATCCTACAATGAGCAGTTCTTC